This T cell receptor beta chain emerged from a study of CD8+CD57+ T cells in acquired aplastic anemia. Study as a whole: Mean yield of DNA from sorted CD4+ and CD8+ cells was 2.5 to 4 ug.

TCR beta VDJ combinations and CDR3 sequences were profiled from genomic DNA. TCRdb re-analysed the reads in MiXCR, keeping a single row per CDR3 protein. This sample yields over 200,000 distinct CDR3 sequences, of which roughly 55% are seen a single time; approximately 32% belongs to the top ten. General study results and limits: The same twenty-nine CD8+ CDR3 sequences occurred in patients and in controls. Patients and healthy controls showed no significant CD8+ Simpson's diversity difference.

This clonotype was found many times. What it recognizes is unknown. Trimming removed 3 bases from V and 0 bases from J, with 9 bases in between. CDR3 length: 15 residues. The V gene's germline CDR1 is SGHTA and CDR2 FQGTGA. This TCR was sampled from a human donor in good health. The sample taken for sequencing was sorted CD4+, CD8+, or CD8+CD57+ T cells (not recorded which) from PBMCs. This chain links TRBV7-3 with TRBJ2-1; D remains ambiguous. CDR3 in amino acids: CASSFIQSSYNEQFF. The CDR3 nucleotides are TGTGCCAGCAGCTTTATACAGAGCTCCTACAATGAGCAGTTCTTC. Full variable domain (rest looked up from reference TRBV7-3 and TRBJ2-1): GAGVSQTPSNKVTEKGKYVELRCDPISGHTALYWYRQSLGQGPEFLIYFQGTGAADDSGLPNDRFFAVRPEGSVSTLKIQRTERGDSAVYLCASSFIQSSYNEQFFGPGTRLTVL.